The text below deals with one T cell receptor (beta chain). There are a few counts of this clonotype. Its antigen is unknown. Per-base quality was not reported, and no clone a single base away is much larger than it. V is pared back by 4 bases and J by 2 bases, with 13 bases lying between the germline termini. The germline V gene sets CDR1 to SGHRS and CDR2 to YFSETQ. From cysteine to phenylalanine, the CDR3 is 15 amino acids long. Only the CDR3 DNA is retained, 45 bases long and in frame from the first base. The library was made by RT-PCR. Sequencing used an Illumina HiSeq 2500. TCRdb reprocessed the public reads (quality trimming at Q25 with fastp, clone calling with MiXCR) and kept in-frame beta chains. Duplicate CDR3 protein sequences are folded into a single record with the most common DNA and genes. Present in this sample are more than 400,000 distinct CDR3 sequences, roughly 7.9% of which were seen just once. The top ten clonotypes cover about 12% of the sample.

This entry belongs to a study of response to subunit inactivated influenza vaccine listed by TCRdb under 2018. Notes on the research overall: Deep quantitative T cell receptor repertoire profiling was used in the study to track responses to a trivalent subunit inactivated influenza vaccine. General conclusions and limits of the study: It was suggested by the authors that each seasonal influenza vaccination may recruit only a limited number of new T cells.

Sequenced here: PBMCs from blood, sampled 23 to 25 months after vaccination. This TCR came from a man aged 45-69 years who received an inactivated influenza vaccine. Donor details come from another sample of the same person, matched by shared clones. The chain links TRBV5-1 with TRBJ1-5; a tentative D call is TRBD1 (5 bases match). The CDR3 reads as follows: CASSIQGGGNQPQHF. The base sequence is TGCGCCAGCAGCATTCAGGGAGGGGGCAATCAGCCCCAGCATTTT.